A selection of T cell receptor beta chains follows, all from one sample in a study of cytomegalovirus exposure and HLA in healthy donors. The protocol was immunoSEQ multiplex PCR, while the TCRdb copy is restricted to in-frame clones and leaves out a portion. The data show 55,000 to 85,000 clones, roughly 66% seen once. The sample consisted of PBMCs. These receptor sequences come from a woman aged 50 to 60 in good health and CMV-seronegative. The CDR3 runs from the conserved cysteine through the conserved F or W.

j_call cdr3_length v_call cdr3_aa
TRBJ2-7 15 TRBV18 CASSPETGSLHEQYF
TRBJ2-6 17 TRBV5-1 CASSLQGQSSGANVLTF
TRBJ2-7 13 TRBV2 CASSKAREGEQYF
TRBJ2-2 17 TRBV2 CASTPISGSSNTGELFF
TRBJ2-7 13 TRBV7-3 CASSLEAGKEQYF
TRBJ2-7 16 TRBV4-3 CASSQALGTGVYEQYF
TRBJ2-3 16 TRBV7-3 CASSLTPFDSSDTQYF
TRBJ1-2 14 TRBV29-1 CSALGPQGGYGYTF
TRBJ1-5 14 TRBV19 CASMRTGANQPQHF
TRBJ2-3 14 TRBV7-9 CASPPAGDTDTQYF
TRBJ2-1 12 TRBV7-8 CASRDYLNEQFF
TRBJ1-4 15 TRBV14 CASSRGGTVNEKLFF
TRBJ2-2 14 TRBV6-5 CASSYLTGSGELFF
TRBJ2-1 11 TRBV29-1 CSVSLAGGQFF